These T cell receptor beta chains were read from a single sample in a study of blood T cell repertoires in COVID-19. Assay used: immunoSEQ multiplex PCR; TCRdb lists only in-frame clones, some missing. The repertoire includes about 250,000 clones, approximately 81% of them detected once, and roughly 7.9% sits in the top ten. Sequencing was carried out using peripheral blood. These receptors were collected from a woman of 80 years or more with acute or convalescent COVID-19. The CDR3 runs from the conserved cysteine through the conserved F or W. A D gene is named only where the DNA matches it firmly. Rows give clone size only sometimes, using once, few, many, or a class for an expanded clone.

.	.	TRBV5-5	TRBJ2-2	TGTGCCAGCAGCAACCAGGGAAGTGTCACCGGGGAGCTGTTTTTT	CASSNQGSVTGELFF
few	.	TRBV7-8	TRBJ2-7	TGTGCCAGCAGCTTAGGCCCAGGGTTCGACGAGCAGTACTTC	CASSLGPGFDEQYF
.	TRBD1	TRBV25-1	TRBJ1-2	TGTGCCAGCAGTGAATATTCCGACAGGGTGTACGGCTACACCTTC	CASSEYSDRVYGYTF
once	TRBD2	TRBV13	TRBJ2-2	TGTGCCAGCAGCGCCTCTAGCGGGGGGGGCCGGGAGCTGTTTTTT	CASSASSGGGRELFF
.	.	TRBV27	TRBJ1-4	TGTGCCAGCAGGCCGCAGGGGTTCCTCAATGAAAAACTGTTTTTT	CASRPQGFLNEKLFF
few	.	TRBV4-2	TRBJ1-5	TGTGCCAGCAGCCTCTCTGCAGGGCCCAATCAGCCCCAGCATTTT	CASSLSAGPNQPQHF
.	TRBD1	TRBV18	TRBJ1-3	TGTGCCAGCTCACCAGGTGAGGGGGCCCCCCCCTCTGGAAACACCATATATTTT	CASSPGEGAPPSGNTIYF
.	TRBD1	TRBV5-6	TRBJ1-5	TGTGCCAGCAGCTTGCAGGGGGACGGTCAGCCCCAGCATTTT	CASSLQGDGQPQHF
.	TRBD2	TRBV3-1/TRBV3-2	TRBJ2-7	TGTGCCAGCAGCCACGCGGGAGGAACCCGCGAGCAGTACTTC	CASSHAGGTREQYF
.	.	TRBV19	TRBJ2-3	TGTGCCAGTAGTACGCGACTACGCAGGAATACGCAGTATTTT	CASSTRLRRNTQYF
few	TRBD1	TRBV28	TRBJ1-5	TGTGCCAGTTCGTCCCGGGACAGGATCAATCAGCCCCAGCATTTT	CASSSRDRINQPQHF
.	.	TRBV5-5	TRBJ2-7	TGTGCCAGCAGCTTGGGGCTTGTCGAGGTCGGCTACGAGCAGTACTTC	CASSLGLVEVGYEQYF
.	TRBD1	TRBV5-1	TRBJ1-3	TGCGCCAGCAGGGTGACAGGGACATCTGGAAACACCATATATTTT	CASRVTGTSGNTIYF
.	TRBD2	TRBV19	TRBJ2-7	TGTGCCAGTAGCACGGGACTAGCCAACTACGAGCAGTACTTC	CASSTGLANYEQYF
.	TRBD2	TRBV19	TRBJ2-5	TGTGCCAGTAGTATAGGGCGGGGGGGTGAGACCCAGTACTTC	CASSIGRGGETQYF
.	TRBD2	TRBV10-3	TRBJ2-2	TGTGCCATAACCGGGGAGGGGCTAGCAAGCACCGGGGAGCTGTTTTTT	CAITGEGLASTGELFF
.	.	TRBV6-5	TRBJ1-1	TGTGCCAGCAGTTACTCAGGGGTGCGGACTGAAGCTTTCTTT	CASSYSGVRTEAFF
.	TRBD1	TRBV4-1	TRBJ1-2	TGCGCCAGCAGCCAAGAAGGCAGGGGGTTCTATGGCTACACCTTC	CASSQEGRGFYGYTF
.	.	TRBV29-1	TRBJ1-5	TGCAGATCTGGAGCGGACGGCATCTATAGCAATCAGCCCCAGCATTTT	CRSGADGIYSNQPQHF
.	.	TRBV25-1	TRBJ2-5	TGTGCCAGCACCCCTCAGGGCGCAGAGACCCAGTACTTC	CASTPQGAETQYF
.	.	TRBV6-5	TRBJ1-6	TGTGCCAGCAGTCCTCAGGATTATAGTAATTCACCCCTCCACTTT	CASSPQDYSNSPLHF
.	TRBD1	TRBV7-3	TRBJ1-1	TGTGCCAGCAGCCGACAAGCCACAGGGGCCGGGGCCACTGAAGCTTTCTTT	CASSRQATGAGATEAFF
once	.	TRBV11-2	TRBJ1-2	TGTGCCAGCAGCTTAGATCCCTGGGAGCGGGGCTACACCTTC	CASSLDPWERGYTF
once	.	TRBV12-5	TRBJ1-5	TGTGCTAGTGGTTTGGTAAACGGCAGGGTCAATCAGCCCCAGCATTTT	CASGLVNGRVNQPQHF
.	TRBD1	TRBV6-5	TRBJ2-7	TGTGCCAGCAGTTACTCTCCCGGGACAGGGAGCGAGCAGTACTTC	CASSYSPGTGSEQYF
.	.	TRBV12-3/TRBV12-4	TRBJ1-1	TGTGCCAGTGCTGAGGGTGGGAACACTGAAGCTTTCTTT	CASAEGGNTEAFF
few	.	TRBV6-5	TRBJ2-7	TGTGCCAGCACCCTATCGGACAGTCACTACGAGCAGTACTTC	CASTLSDSHYEQYF